The sequence of this TCR beta chain was determined in a study of T cells in Graves' hyperthyroidism and ophthalmopathy. V trimming: 5 bases; J trimming: 5 bases; junction bases outside the gene matches: 7. Germline V gene lookup returns CDR1 KGHDR and CDR2 SFDVKD. The CDR3 covers 15 residues. This clonotype was counted between two and nine times. As yet, its antigen is unknown. Study-wide results and limits: Model predictions of ophthalmopathy came a median about six months before onset.

The investigators amplified TCR beta CDR3 regions from RNA transcripts. The study used the HTBI primer set for a first-round RT-PCR of the TCR CDR3. Using its own MiXCR run on the multiplex PCR reads, TCRdb lists one record per CDR3 protein. Of about 840,000 distinct CDR3 sequences in the sample, 35% to 40% are singletons; the top ten hold approximately 10%. Hyperthyroidism in the patients, aged 18 to 65, was newly diagnosed and under 2 months in duration. The material sequenced was blood. The V call is TRBV24-1, the J call TRBJ1-4, with 7 bases lining up with TRBD1. This receptor was identified in a man aged 18 to 35 with Graves' hyperthyroidism. The CDR3 region has the DNA TGTGCCACCAGTGCCGCCGGGACAGCAAATGAAAAACTGTTTTTT. Translating gives CATSAAGTANEKLFF.